The present T cell receptor beta chain was sequenced within a study of regulatory T cells in long-lasting Graves disease. At the level of the study: In persistent Graves' disease, antithyroid drugs had been taken for over 5 years and TSH receptor antibodies stayed positive.

V was cut by 11 bases and J by 0 bases, with 13 bases left in between. Per the germline V gene, CDR1 is ENHRY and CDR2 is SYGVKD. The CDR3 totals 13 residues. Time point given: persistent/refractory GD, antithyroid drugs over 5 years with positive TRAb. The TCR library was made from RNA extracted from PBMCs. Building of the TCR beta libraries involved iRepertoire HTBI primers and Arm-PCR of CDR3 regions. How the authors handled the data: Segment identification across samples yielded 62 TRBV and 14 to 15 TRBJ segments. Using its own MiXCR run on the multiplex PCR reads, TCRdb lists one record per CDR3 protein. The V and J calls shown here were made by TCRdb, not taken from the authors' results. The repertoire holds 600,000 to 850,000 distinct CDR3 sequences, with about 30% as singletons. As for this clonotype: Its antigen is still unknown.

Study findings and constraints: Newly diagnosed disease favored TRBV20-1 and TRBJ2-1 over persistent disease. Persistent Graves' patients had lower TCR diversity than newly diagnosed ones.

The source was peripheral blood mononuclear cells (PBMCs), collected when the disease was refractory, from a patient treated with antithyroid drugs. This chain connects TRBV10-3 to TRBJ1-1, with D unclear. This clonotype originated in a female donor with Graves disease. CDR3 bases: TGTGCCGCCAGCGGGCACATGAACACTGAAGCTTTCTTT. It specifies CAASGHMNTEAFF.